Each of the 32 T cell receptor beta chains below was sequenced from the same sample in a study of blood T cell repertoires in COVID-19. The method was immunoSEQ multiplex PCR; TCRdb's version includes in-frame clones alone and lacks a portion of them. The table records about 190,000 clones, almost 80% of them present only once. Sequenced sample: peripheral blood. The receptors come from a man aged 55 to 70 with active or convalescent COVID-19.

The chain combines TRBV9 with TRBJ2-3; D unclear. CDR3 size: 15 residues. The V end lost 1 base, the J end lost 3 bases, and 12 bases lay between the germline ends. Looked up from germline, CDR1 is SGDLS and CDR2 is YYNGEE. As DNA, the CDR3 is TGTGCCAGCAGCGTAAGTGGGCGAAGGACAGATACGCAGTATTTT. Residues: CASSVSGRRTDTQYF.

The chain uses TRBV28 and TRBJ1-5; 9 nucleotides line up with TRBD1. The CDR3 has 16 amino acids. Per germline, CDR1 MDHEN and CDR2 SYDVKM. Trimming took 7 bases from V and 2 from J; bases not matched to a gene: 9. The CDR3 region has the DNA TGTGCCAGCAACAGGGGGGGACAGGGCCGCAATCAGCCCCAGCATTTT. Amino acid sequence: CASNRGGQGRNQPQHF.

In its sample, this clone was seen once. The gene calls are TRBV28 and TRBJ2-5; D may be TRBD2 (6 bases). Germline V gives CDR1 MDHEN, CDR2 SYDVKM. Trimming took off 3 bases at V and 9 bases at J, with 26 bases between the two ends. CDR3 length equals 17 residues. CDR3 nucleotide sequence: TGTGCCAGCAGTTTTTTGGGGGGTGGAATCGGGCCGTCGGCCCAGTACTTC. Its protein product is CASSFLGGGIGPSAQYF.

This clone was observed a few times. J is TRBJ2-7 and V is TRBV4-3; the D gene is possibly TRBD2 (5 bases). V was pared by 0 bases and J by 5 bases, with 14 bases between. This CDR3 region has 15 residues. The germline CDR1 and CDR2 sequences are LGHNA and YSLEER. The CDR3 sequence is CASSQDFGSGDEQYF. CDR3 sequence (DNA): TGCGCCAGCAGCCAAGATTTTGGATCCGGGGACGAGCAGTACTTC.

The CDR3 loop is CASSIDLAGREQYF. The CDR3 coding sequence is TGTGCCAGTAGTATAGATCTTGCGGGGAGAGAGCAGTACTTC. This sequence joins TRBV19 and TRBJ2-7; possibly TRBD2 for D (6 bases). The germline V and J ends were trimmed by 0 bases and 7 bases, with 13 bases remaining between them. Germline lookup yields CDR1 LNHDA and CDR2 SQIVND (reference sequence). CDR3 length equals 14 residues.

The chain recombines TRBV28 with TRBJ2-1; maybe TRBD1 (6 bases). Trimming removed 7 bases at V and 7 bases at J, with 14 bases between. Germline V gene data show CDR1 as MDHEN and CDR2 as SYDVKM. The CDR3 consists of 13 residues. The CDR3 here is CASNTGNWNEQFF. Written as DNA, the CDR3 is TGTGCCAGCAACACAGGGAATTGGAATGAGCAGTTCTTC.

This chain uses TRBV19 with TRBJ2-5; 8 bases fit TRBD1. The germline V gene has CDR1 LNHDA and CDR2 SQIVND (reference sequence). This CDR3 is built from 14 residues. Trimming took 4 bases from V and 2 from J; bases not matched to a gene: 3. CDR3: CASSSRGLQETQYF. CDR3 bases: TGTGCCAGTAGTAGCAGGGGGCTGCAAGAGACCCAGTACTTC.

The V and J genes are TRBV5-1 and TRBJ2-7; TRBD2 aligns across 10 bases. The germline V gene has CDR1 SGHRS and CDR2 YFSETQ. J gave up 2 bases and V 2 bases, and 4 bases lay outside the gene matches. CDR3 length: 15 amino acids. The CDR3 coding sequence is TGCGCCAGCAGCTTTTCTAGCGGGAGAACCTACGAGCAGTACTTC. Amino acids: CASSFSSGRTYEQYF.

The genes are TRBV19 and TRBJ2-5; the D gene is possibly TRBD1 (5 bases). The CDR3 has 14 residues. Germline CDR1 is LNHDA and CDR2 is SQIVND (reference sequence). Trimming pared 1 base from V and 0 bases from J, leaving 6 bases between. DNA of the CDR3: TGTGCCAGTAGTATAGGACAGAACCAAGAGACCCAGTACTTC. Its translation is CASSIGQNQETQYF.

This sequence joins TRBV6-5 and TRBJ2-7; 13 nucleotides agree with TRBD2. CDR3 length: 15 residues. Germline assignment: CDR1 MNHEY and CDR2 SVGAGI. With 6 bases clipped from V and 3 bases from J, the junction kept 5 bases outside the gene matches. For the CDR3, the DNA is TGTGCCAGCAGACTAGCGGGAGGGGTGGGCTACGAGCAGTACTTC. It codes for CASRLAGGVGYEQYF.

Regarding this clone: One end of the junction varies from germline; a read error may be responsible. The chain has TRBV28 and TRBJ2-7; D may be TRBD2 (6 bases). There are 14 residues in the CDR3. CDR1 is MDHEN and CDR2 is SYDVKM in the germline V gene. The DNA for the CDR3 is TGTGCCAGCACATCCTCCACTATACCGGGACTCTACCCCTTC. Its translation: CASTSSTIPGLYPF.

This sequence joins TRBV29-1 and TRBJ2-1; D gene unclear. CDR1 is SQVTM, CDR2 ANQGSEA, per germline. CDR3 length: 12 amino acids. V was pared by 7 bases and J by 6 bases, with 13 bases between. CDR3 in DNA: TGCAGCGGCCTGGAAGTAGCCAATGAGCAGTTCTTC. It specifies CSGLEVANEQFF.

The J gene is TRBJ2-1, the V gene TRBV28, with 8 nucleotides matching TRBD2. This CDR3 is built from 14 residues. Germline CDR1 is MDHEN and CDR2 is SYDVKM. With 6 bases clipped from V and 2 bases from J, the junction kept 3 bases outside the gene matches. CDR3 region: CASRSGSTYNEQFF. CDR3 DNA: TGTGCCAGCAGGAGCGGGAGCACCTACAATGAGCAGTTCTTC.

This clone was seen a few times. The J gene is TRBJ1-5, the V gene TRBV4-1; weak D call: TRBD1 (5 bases). Germline V CDR1 and CDR2: MGHRA, YSYEKL. The CDR3 consists of 17 residues. Trimming stripped 3 bases from V and 0 bases from J, with 15 bases between. CDR3 sequence reads: CASSQLGRTNSNQPQHF. As DNA, the CDR3 is TGCGCCAGCAGCCAGCTGGGACGGACTAATAGCAATCAGCCCCAGCATTTT.

The chain couples TRBV12-5 to TRBJ2-1, with TRBD2 matching 7 bases. Germline loops: CDR1 LGHNT, CDR2 FRNRAP. The CDR3 is 17 amino acids. V gave up 1 base and J gave up 0 bases; unmatched junction bases: 6. The CDR3 nucleotides are TGTGCTAGTGGTTTGGCCGTTGGCGGGAGCTCCTACAATGAGCAGTTCTTC. Residues: CASGLAVGGSSYNEQFF.

This clone was seen only once. The chain employs TRBV29-1 and TRBJ1-2; D ambiguous. V dropped 2 bases and J dropped 4 bases, with 8 bases sitting between them. Per germline, CDR1 SQVTM and CDR2 ANQGSEA. The CDR3 consists of 12 residues. DNA for the CDR3: TGCAGCGTTGAAAGAGGGATCTATGGCTACACCTTC. It translates to CSVERGIYGYTF.

The rearrangement joins TRBV15 to TRBJ2-7, with 13 bases lining up with TRBD2. J gave up 3 bases and V 4 bases, and 6 bases lay outside the gene matches. The CDR3 contains 16 residues. Looked up from germline, CDR1 is LNHNV and CDR2 is YYDKDF (reference sequence). The CDR3, as DNA: TGTGCCACCAGCACCGGACTAGCGGGAGTAGGCTACGAGCAGTACTTC. Its translation is CATSTGLAGVGYEQYF. Full variable domain (missing parts from reference TRBV15 and TRBJ2-7): DAMVIQNPRYQVTQFGKPVTLSCSQTLNHNVMYWYQQKSSQAPKLLFHYYDKDFNNEADTPDNFQSRRPNTSFCFLDIRSPGLGDTAMYLCATSTGLAGVGYEQYFGPGTRLTVT.

The chain carries TRBV4-3 and TRBJ2-1; 9 positions match TRBD2. The CDR3 is made up of 16 amino acids. J gave up 9 bases and V 0 bases, and 9 bases lay outside the gene matches. Per germline, CDR1 LGHNA and CDR2 YSLEER. The CDR3 DNA is TGCGCCAGCAGCCAAGATCTTGCTAGCGGGAAGGTTGAGCAGTTCTTC. This translates into CASSQDLASGKVEQFF.

The sample holds a few counts of this clone. The genes are TRBV29-1 and TRBJ2-7; tentative D call: TRBD1 (6 bases). The germline gives CDR1 SQVTM, CDR2 ANQGSEA. CDR3 length: 15 amino acids. V was shortened by 4 bases and J by 0 bases, with 16 bases between the two germline ends. CDR3 sequence: CSVAGQGSSSYEQYF. DNA for the CDR3: TGCAGCGTTGCTGGTCAGGGGTCAAGCTCCTACGAGCAGTACTTC.

The count of this clone is one. The chain couples TRBV18 to TRBJ1-1, with 9 bases identical to TRBD1. The germline CDR1 and CDR2 sequences are KGHSH and LQKENI. This CDR3 is built from 14 residues. The ends lost 2 bases at V and 6 bases at J; junction bases unmatched: 4. CDR3 protein: CASSPETGGSEAFF. The CDR3 DNA reads as TGTGCCAGCTCACCAGAGACAGGGGGATCTGAAGCTTTCTTT.

This chain links TRBV18 with TRBJ2-2; 10 bases map to TRBD2. Per germline, CDR1 KGHSH and CDR2 LQKENI. J gave up 7 bases and V 6 bases, and 8 bases lay outside the gene matches. CDR3 length: 15 amino acids. The CDR3 bases are TGTGCCAGCTCGCGGGGGACTAGCGATGTCGGGGAGCTGTTTTTT. It codes for CASSRGTSDVGELFF.

V is TRBV12-3 or TRBV12-4 and J is TRBJ2-7; possible D gene TRBD2, 6 bases. The CDR3 loop spans 13 amino acids. Deletions cut 6 bases from V and 3 bases from J, with 12 bases between. CDR3 sequence (DNA): TGTGCCAGCAGCACACGGGGGTACTACGAGCAGTACTTC. Amino acids: CASSTRGYYEQYF.

The genes are TRBV5-6 and TRBJ2-7; 7 nucleotides line up with TRBD2. Germline CDR1 SGHDT, CDR2 YYEEEE. J was trimmed by 0 bases and V by 5 bases; bases with no gene match: 8. This CDR3 is built from 15 residues. Here the CDR3 DNA reads TGTGCCAGCAGACACCGTGGGAGGGGCTCCTACGAGCAGTACTTC. This encodes CASRHRGRGSYEQYF.

V and J are TRBV6-4 and TRBJ2-2, with 12 bases fitting TRBD2. Germline V gene sequence: CDR1 MRHNA, CDR2 SNTAGT. The CDR3 is made up of 15 amino acids. V trimming: 0 bases; J trimming: 7 bases; junction bases outside the gene matches: 0. The chain's CDR3 is CASSDSTSGSGELFF. The CDR3 bases are TGTGCCAGCAGTGACTCGACTAGCGGGAGCGGGGAGCTGTTTTTT.

The J gene is TRBJ1-2, the V gene TRBV14; D is possibly TRBD1 (5 bases). V lost 3 bases and J 5 bases, leaving 16 bases between the germline ends. The germline V gene has CDR1 SGHDN and CDR2 FVKESK. This CDR3 region has 15 residues. CDR3 sequence reads: CASSQVRGCLYGYTF. In DNA, the CDR3 is TGTGCCAGCAGCCAGGTAAGGGGTTGCTTATATGGCTACACCTTC.

The chain couples TRBV10-2 to TRBJ2-5; 8 nucleotides agree with TRBD2. There are 11 residues in the CDR3. Per germline, CDR1 WSHSY and CDR2 SAAADI. The J segment lost 4 bases and the V segment lost 8 bases, leaving 0 bases of the junction unmatched. This chain's CDR3 is CASAGGETQYF. CDR3 coding DNA: TGCGCCAGCGCGGGAGGAGAGACCCAGTACTTC.

The gene calls are TRBV11-1 and TRBJ1-1; a possible D gene is TRBD1 (5 bases). The CDR3 is made up of 15 amino acids. V was pared by 3 bases and J by 0 bases, with 11 bases between. CDR1 is SGHAT, CDR2 FQDESV, per germline (reference sequence). The CDR3 region is CASSFARTMNTEAFF. In nucleotides, the CDR3 is TGTGCCAGCAGCTTCGCACGGACAATGAACACTGAAGCTTTCTTT.

V usage is TRBV28 and J usage is TRBJ2-1; maybe TRBD1 (5 bases). This CDR3 region has 13 residues. V dropped 2 bases and J dropped 8 bases, with 10 bases sitting between them. Germline-derived CDR1 and CDR2 are MDHEN and SYDVKM. CDR3 nucleotide sequence: TGTGCCAGCAGTTTAACAGGACCCCATGAGCAGTTCTTC. This translates into CASSLTGPHEQFF.

This clone has only a few counts. The chain couples TRBV27 to TRBJ1-2; 9 bases map to TRBD1. Germline V gene lookup returns CDR1 MNHEY and CDR2 SMNVEV (reference sequence). This CDR3 comprises 14 residues. J gave up 8 bases and V 8 bases, and 12 bases lay outside the gene matches. The CDR3 loop is CASGTGGGENGYTF. CDR3 DNA sequence: TGTGCCAGCGGAACAGGGGGCGGGGAGAACGGCTACACCTTC.

Details on this clone: One end of the junction does not line up with germline, which may come from a read error. This chain links TRBV5-1 with TRBJ2-3; perhaps D is TRBD1 or TRBD2 (5 bases each). CDR3 length equals 14 residues. Per the germline V gene, CDR1 is SGHRS and CDR2 is YFSETQ. CDR3 nucleotide sequence: TGCGCCAGCACCTTGGGGGTTAGCGTAGATACGCAGTATTTT. This codes for CASTLGVSVDTQYF.

With regard to this clone: An end of the junction does not agree with germline; a read error may underlie this. J is TRBJ1-2 and V is TRBV11-2; TRBD1 might be the D (5 bases). Germline V lookup: CDR1 SGHAT, CDR2 FQNNGV. This CDR3 comprises 12 residues. The CDR3 nucleotides read TGTGCCAGCAGCTCACTGGAAGGGGCGGCAGCCTTC. This gives the protein CASSSLEGAAAF.

This chain joins TRBV3-1 (or the pseudogene TRBV3-2) and TRBJ2-7; 9 bases match TRBD2. The CDR3 spans 15 residues. V dropped 7 bases and J dropped 1; count of bases not matched to a gene: 8. Germline assignment: CDR1 LGHDT and CDR2 YNNKEL (reference sequence). The CDR3 is CASTRGGLASYEQYF. CDR3 bases: TGTGCCAGCACTCGAGGGGGACTAGCATCCTACGAGCAGTACTTC.